These 8 T cell receptor beta chains share one sample of origin, sequenced in a study of radiotherapy plus CTLA-4 blockade in lung cancer. Repertoires were generated with immunoSEQ multiplex PCR, while TCRdb's copy carries only in-frame clones and drops some. Of about 50,000 clones listed, approximately 85% are singletons. The sample in question was peripheral blood, obtained from a patient treated with radiotherapy plus ipilimumab. The receptors were gathered from a human donor with non-small cell lung cancer whose response to radiotherapy plus ipilimumab could not be evaluated.

This rearrangement joins TRBV5-1 to TRBJ2-7; D may be TRBD2 (6 bases). CDR3 length: 15 amino acids. CDR1 and CDR2 from the germline V gene are SGHRS and YFSETQ. V lost 0 bases and J lost 3, with 13 bases in between. CDR3 nucleotide sequence: TGCGCCAGCAGCTTGGACGGGGGTCGACTCTACGAGCAGTACTTC. Residues: CASSLDGGRLYEQYF. Using reference TRBV5-1 and TRBJ2-7 for the parts outside the CDR3, the full variable domain is KAGVTQTPRYLIKTRGQQVTLSCSPISGHRSVSWYQQTPGQGLQFLFEYFSETQRNKGNFPGRFSGRQFSNSRSEMNVSTLELGDSALYLCASSLDGGRLYEQYFGPGTRLTVT.

V and J are TRBV7-2 and TRBJ2-1, with a tentative D call TRBD2 (6 bases). The CDR3 consists of 16 residues. V was pared by 5 bases and J by 1 base, with 15 bases between. The germline CDR1 and CDR2 sequences are SGHTA and FQGNSA. CDR3 nucleotides: TGTGCCAGCAGCCTAAGGGGCGGGACGTCCTACAATGAGCAGTTCTTC. Its translation: CASSLRGGTSYNEQFF.

This clone appeared once. The V call is TRBV7-8, the J call TRBJ2-7; TRBD1 matches 8 bases. This CDR3 is built from 16 residues. J gave up 0 bases and V 5 bases, and 9 bases lay outside the gene matches. CDR1 and CDR2 from the germline V gene are SGHVS and FQNEAQ. The CDR3 loop is CASSGPGTGASYEQYF. As DNA, the CDR3 is TGTGCCAGCAGCGGACCCGGGACAGGCGCCTCCTACGAGCAGTACTTC.

The chain uses TRBV18 and TRBJ2-1; D possibly corresponds to TRBD1 (5 bases). Germline values: CDR1 KGHSH, CDR2 LQKENI. The CDR3 has 16 residues. V lost 3 bases, J lost 2 bases, and 14 bases lay in between. The CDR3 loop reads CASSPSPTGAYNEQFF. CDR3 coding DNA: TGTGCCAGCTCACCTTCTCCCACAGGCGCCTACAATGAGCAGTTCTTC.

Turning to this clone: The junction departs from the called germline gene at one end, perhaps through a read error. The genes are TRBV5-4 and TRBJ2-3, with 7 bases fitting TRBD2. The CDR3 runs 14 residues. The germline V gene has CDR1 SGHNT and CDR2 YYREEE (reference sequence). CDR3 region: CASSLAGSTNTQYF. CDR3 in DNA: TGTGCCAGCAGCTTAGCGGGGTCCACAAATACGCAGTATTTT.

V usage is TRBV5-1 and J usage is TRBJ2-1; possibly TRBD1 for D (6 bases). This CDR3 region has 13 residues. Looked up from germline, CDR1 is SGHRS and CDR2 is YFSETQ. With 5 bases removed from V and 3 bases from J, the gap between germline ends came to 9 bases. CDR3 bases: TGCGCCAGCAGAACAGGGATCTACAATGAGCAGTTCTTC. Its translation: CASRTGIYNEQFF.

The CDR3 region is CASSSQGGVYEQYF. The CDR3 region has the DNA TGTGCCAGCAGCTCCCAGGGGGGAGTGTACGAGCAGTACTTC. The V call is TRBV11-2, the J call TRBJ2-7, with D perhaps matching TRBD1 (7 bases). This CDR3 region has 14 residues. V lost 4 bases and J 4 bases, leaving 14 bases between the germline ends. Germline loops: CDR1 SGHAT, CDR2 FQNNGV.

In regard to this clone: Additional DNA sequences in this sample encode the identical CDR3. The chain links TRBV2 to TRBJ2-7; weak D call: TRBD2 (6 bases). Deletions cut 7 bases from V and 4 bases from J, with 17 bases between. The CDR3 has 14 amino acids. CDR1 and CDR2 from the germline V gene are SNHLY and FYNNEI. The CDR3 DNA reads TGTGCCAGCATGGGACTCCCGATCTCGTACGAGCAGTACTTC. Translated: CASMGLPISYEQYF.